A single T cell receptor (beta chain) is shown here with its context. Its specificity is not known. With the ViraFEST assay, the study expanded antigen-specific CD4+ T cells using viral peptide pools, then sequenced them. Cells that had been cultured for about 10 days were the source of isolated CD4+ T cells. The infection with SARS-CoV-2 (confirmed by PCR) occurred in this person between March and December 2020. In culture with around 10 IU/ml IL-2 and 8.5 to 10 ug/ml peptides, PBMC were grown at around 1.8 million per well. The data were produced by immunoSEQ multiplex PCR, yet TCRdb's version contains in-frame clones alone and is incomplete. The sample yields under 65,000 clones, around 80% seen once. These data come from a study of vaccination effects on CD4 cells after COVID-19. Study information: Convalescent patient samples, from a couple of individuals, date to 16 days and one week before vaccination.

The CDR3 consists of 12 residues. Germline V gene lookup returns CDR1 SNHLY and CDR2 FYNNEI. The germline V and J ends were trimmed by 7 bases and 5 bases, with 11 bases remaining between them. The sequences come from CD4+ T cells from PBMCs cultured with HIV peptides, collected before COVID-19 vaccination. Indicated subset: HIV-1 Nef peptide pool negative control/reference culture. The chain joins TRBV2 to TRBJ2-5; D not resolved. This TCR came from a human donor who had a prior SARS-CoV-2 infection. Here the CDR3 reads CASIGRSETQYF. CDR3 coding DNA: TGTGCCAGCATAGGCAGATCTGAGACCCAGTACTTC. The entire variable domain, with the rest obtained from reference TRBV2 and TRBJ2-5, is as follows: EPEVTQTPSHQVTQMGQEVILRCVPISNHLYFYWYRQILGQKVEFLVSFYNNEISEKSEIFDDQFSVERPDGSNFTLKIRSTKLEDSAMYFCASIGRSETQYFGPGTRLLVL.